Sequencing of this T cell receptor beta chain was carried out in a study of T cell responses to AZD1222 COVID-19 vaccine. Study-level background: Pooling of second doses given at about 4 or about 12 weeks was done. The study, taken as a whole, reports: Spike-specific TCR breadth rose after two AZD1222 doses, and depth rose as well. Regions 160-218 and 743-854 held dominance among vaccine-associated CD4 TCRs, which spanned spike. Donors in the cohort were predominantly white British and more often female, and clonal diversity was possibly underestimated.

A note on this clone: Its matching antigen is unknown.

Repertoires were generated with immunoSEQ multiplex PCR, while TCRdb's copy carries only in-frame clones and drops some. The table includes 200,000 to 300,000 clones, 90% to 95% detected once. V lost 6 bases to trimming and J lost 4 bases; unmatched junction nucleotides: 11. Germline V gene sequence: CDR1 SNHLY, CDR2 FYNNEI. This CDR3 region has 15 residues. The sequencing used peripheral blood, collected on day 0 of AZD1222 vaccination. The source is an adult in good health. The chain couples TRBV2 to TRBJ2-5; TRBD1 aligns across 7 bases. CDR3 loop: CASSHGTANPETQYF. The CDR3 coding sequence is TGTGCCAGCAGCCACGGGACAGCCAATCCAGAGACCCAGTACTTC.